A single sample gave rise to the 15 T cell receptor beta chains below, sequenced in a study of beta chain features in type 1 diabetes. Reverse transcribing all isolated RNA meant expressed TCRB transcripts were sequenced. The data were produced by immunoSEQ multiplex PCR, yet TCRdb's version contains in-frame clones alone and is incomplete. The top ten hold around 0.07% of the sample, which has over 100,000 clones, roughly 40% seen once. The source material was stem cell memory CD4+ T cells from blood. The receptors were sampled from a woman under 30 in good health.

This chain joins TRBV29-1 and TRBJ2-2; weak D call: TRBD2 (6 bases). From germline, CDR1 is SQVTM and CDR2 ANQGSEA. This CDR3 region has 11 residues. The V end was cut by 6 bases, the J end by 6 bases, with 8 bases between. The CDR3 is CSVREAGELFF. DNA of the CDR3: TGCAGCGTCAGGGAGGCCGGGGAGCTGTTTTTT.

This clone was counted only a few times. The CDR3 is CATSILAGGPGEQYF. Here the CDR3 DNA reads TGTGCCACCAGCATCCTAGCGGGAGGGCCGGGCGAGCAGTACTTC. The rearrangement uses TRBV15 and TRBJ2-7, with TRBD2 matching 12 bases. Germline CDR1 and CDR2: LNHNV and YYDKDF (reference sequence). The ends lost 4 bases at V and 6 bases at J; junction bases unmatched: 7. The CDR3 contains 15 residues.

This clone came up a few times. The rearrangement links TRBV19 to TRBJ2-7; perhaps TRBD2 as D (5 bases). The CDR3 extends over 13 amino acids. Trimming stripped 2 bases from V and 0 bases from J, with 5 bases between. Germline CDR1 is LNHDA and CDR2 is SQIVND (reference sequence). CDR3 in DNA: TGTGCCAGTAGTATACGGGACTCCTACGAGCAGTACTTC. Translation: CASSIRDSYEQYF.

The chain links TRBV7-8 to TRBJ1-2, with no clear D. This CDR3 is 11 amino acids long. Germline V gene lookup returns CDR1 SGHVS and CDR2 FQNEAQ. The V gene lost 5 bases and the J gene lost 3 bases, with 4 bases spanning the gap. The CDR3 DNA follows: TGTGCCAGCAGCCGCGACTATGGCTACACCTTC. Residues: CASSRDYGYTF. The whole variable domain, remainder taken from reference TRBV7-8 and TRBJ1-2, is GAGVSQSPRYKVAKRGQDVALRCDPISGHVSLFWYQQALGQGPEFLTYFQNEAQLDKSGLPSDRFFAERPEGSVSTLKIQRTQQEDSAVYLCASSRDYGYTFGSGTRLTVV.

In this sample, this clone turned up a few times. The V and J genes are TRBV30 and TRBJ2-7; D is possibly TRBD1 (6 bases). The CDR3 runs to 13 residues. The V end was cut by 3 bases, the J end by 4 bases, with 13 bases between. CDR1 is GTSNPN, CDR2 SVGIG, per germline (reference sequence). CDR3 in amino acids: CAWRTTGGYEQYF. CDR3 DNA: TGTGCCTGGAGGACGACAGGCGGGTACGAGCAGTACTTC.

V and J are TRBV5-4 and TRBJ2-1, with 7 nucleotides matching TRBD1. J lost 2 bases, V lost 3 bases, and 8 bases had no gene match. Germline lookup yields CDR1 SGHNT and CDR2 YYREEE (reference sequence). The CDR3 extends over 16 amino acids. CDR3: CASSWIRDRAYNEQFF. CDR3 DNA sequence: TGTGCCAGCAGCTGGATCCGGGACAGAGCCTACAATGAGCAGTTCTTC. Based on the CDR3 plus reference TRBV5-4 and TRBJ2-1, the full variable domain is ETGVTQSPTHLIKTRGQQVTLRCSSQSGHNTVSWYQQALGQGPQFIFQYYREEENGRGNFPPRFSGLQFPNYSSELNVNALELDDSALYLCASSWIRDRAYNEQFFGPGTRLTVL.

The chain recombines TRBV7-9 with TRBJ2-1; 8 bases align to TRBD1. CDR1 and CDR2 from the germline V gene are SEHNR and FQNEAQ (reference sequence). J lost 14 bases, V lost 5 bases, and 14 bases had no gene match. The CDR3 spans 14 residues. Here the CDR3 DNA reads TGTGCCAGCAGCCTACAGGGGGACAGCGGAAGGGAGTTCTTC. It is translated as CASSLQGDSGREFF.

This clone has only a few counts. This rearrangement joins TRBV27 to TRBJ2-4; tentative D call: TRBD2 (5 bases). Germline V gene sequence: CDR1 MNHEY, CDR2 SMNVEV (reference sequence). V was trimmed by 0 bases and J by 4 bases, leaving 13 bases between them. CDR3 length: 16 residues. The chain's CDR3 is CASSLSWASRKNIQYF. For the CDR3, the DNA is TGTGCCAGCAGTTTATCGTGGGCTAGCAGAAAAAACATTCAGTACTTC.

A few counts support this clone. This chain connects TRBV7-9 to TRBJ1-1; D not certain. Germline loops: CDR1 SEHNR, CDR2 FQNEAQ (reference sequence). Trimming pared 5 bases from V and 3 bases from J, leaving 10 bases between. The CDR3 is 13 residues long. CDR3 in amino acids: CASSQEEYTEAFF. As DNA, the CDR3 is TGTGCCAGCAGCCAGGAAGAGTACACTGAAGCTTTCTTT.

CDR3 DNA sequence: TGTGCCAGCAGCTCGACTAGCGGGGAGACCCAGTACTTC. This sequence encodes CASSSTSGETQYF. This sequence joins TRBV7-3 and TRBJ2-5, with 10 nucleotides matching TRBD2. Germline CDR1 and CDR2: SGHTA and FQGTGA. V lost 4 bases and J lost 5; bases outside the gene matches: 1. This CDR3 is 13 amino acids long.

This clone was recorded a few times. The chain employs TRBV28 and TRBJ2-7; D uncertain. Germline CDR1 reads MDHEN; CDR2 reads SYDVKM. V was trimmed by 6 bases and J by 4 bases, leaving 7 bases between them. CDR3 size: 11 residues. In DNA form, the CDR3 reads TGTGCCAGCAGAGCTCCTTACGAGCAGTACTTC. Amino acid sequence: CASRAPYEQYF. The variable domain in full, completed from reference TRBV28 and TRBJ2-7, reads DVKVTQSSRYLVKRTGEKVFLECVQDMDHENMFWYRQDPGLGLRLIYFSYDVKMKEKGDIPEGYSVSREKKERFSLILESASTNQTSMYLCASRAPYEQYFGPGTRLTVT.

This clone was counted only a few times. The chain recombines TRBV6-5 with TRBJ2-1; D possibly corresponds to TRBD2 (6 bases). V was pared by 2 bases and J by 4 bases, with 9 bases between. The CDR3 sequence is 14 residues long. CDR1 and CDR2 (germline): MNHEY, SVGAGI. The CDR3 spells CASSYGTPYNEQFF. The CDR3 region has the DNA TGTGCCAGCAGTTACGGGACTCCATACAATGAGCAGTTCTTC.

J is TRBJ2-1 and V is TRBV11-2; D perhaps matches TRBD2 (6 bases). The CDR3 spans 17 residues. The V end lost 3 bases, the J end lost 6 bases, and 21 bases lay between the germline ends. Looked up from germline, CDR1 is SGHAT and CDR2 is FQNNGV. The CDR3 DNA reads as TGTGCCAGCAGCTTCGGGACTTTCTTTTACGTTCGCAATGAGCAGTTCTTC. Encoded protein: CASSFGTFFYVRNEQFF.

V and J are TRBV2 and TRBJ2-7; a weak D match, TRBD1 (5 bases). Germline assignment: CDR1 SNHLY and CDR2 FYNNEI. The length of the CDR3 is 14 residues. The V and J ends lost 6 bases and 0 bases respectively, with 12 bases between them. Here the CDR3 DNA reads TGTGCCAGCAGAGGAAAGACAGCCTCCTACGAGCAGTACTTC. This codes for CASRGKTASYEQYF. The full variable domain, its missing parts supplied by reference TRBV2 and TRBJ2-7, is EPEVTQTPSHQVTQMGQEVILRCVPISNHLYFYWYRQILGQKVEFLVSFYNNEISEKSEIFDDQFSVERPDGSNFTLKIRSTKLEDSAMYFCASRGKTASYEQYFGPGTRLTVT.

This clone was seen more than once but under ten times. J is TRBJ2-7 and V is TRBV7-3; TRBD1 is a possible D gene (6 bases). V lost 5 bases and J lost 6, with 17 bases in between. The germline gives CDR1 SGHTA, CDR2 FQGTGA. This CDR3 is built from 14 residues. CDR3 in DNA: TGTGCCAGCAGCCCAGGGGCAGGCGCAGGCGAGCAGTACTTC. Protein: CASSPGAGAGEQYF.